Following are 32 T cell receptor beta chains from one sample sequenced in a study of neurological immune-mediated disorders. From the 5' RACE reads, TCRdb called clonotypes with MiXCR, one entry per CDR3 protein. In the table there are 49,000 or so distinct CDR3 sequences, around 4.5% of which are singletons. Source material: PBMCs. The receptor source for this set is a woman aged 60-75 years with multiple sclerosis.

This clonotype appeared a few times. The chain joins TRBV7-2 to TRBJ2-3, with D tentatively TRBD2 (5 bases). The V gene lost 1 base and the J gene lost 0 bases, with 11 bases spanning the gap. Germline values: CDR1 SGHTA, CDR2 FQGNSA. The CDR3 loop spans 16 amino acids. CDR3 nucleotide sequence: TGTGCCAGCAGCTTAGTTAGCGACGTTAGCACAGATACGCAGTATTTT. Its protein is CASSLVSDVSTDTQYF.

This clonotype has a count of ten or more. The J gene is TRBJ2-5, the V gene TRBV5-1; TRBD1 matches at 8 bases. J lost 5 bases, V lost 0 bases, and 9 bases had no gene match. The CDR3 loop spans 16 amino acids. CDR1 SGHRS and CDR2 YFSETQ come from the germline V gene. The CDR3 nucleotides read TGCGCCAGCAGCTTGGCCCCGACAGGGGCGGGGGAGACCCAGTACTTC. This translates into CASSLAPTGAGETQYF. Based on the CDR3 plus reference TRBV5-1 and TRBJ2-5, the full variable domain is KAGVTQTPRYLIKTRGQQVTLSCSPISGHRSVSWYQQTPGQGLQFLFEYFSETQRNKGNFPGRFSGRQFSNSRSEMNVSTLELGDSALYLCASSLAPTGAGETQYFGPGTRLLVL.

This clonotype was seen a handful of times. This chain joins TRBV5-5 and TRBJ1-4, with 7 bases matching TRBD1. This CDR3 contains 13 residues. Germline values: CDR1 SGHKS, CDR2 YYEKEE (reference sequence). Unmatched junction bases numbered 4, after V lost 4 bases and J lost 7 bases. Here the CDR3 reads CASSLGQAEKLFF. The DNA of the CDR3 is TGTGCCAGCAGCCTCGGACAGGCTGAAAAACTGTTTTTT. Based on the CDR3 plus reference TRBV5-5 and TRBJ1-4, the full variable domain is DAGVTQSPTHLIKTRGQQVTLRCSPISGHKSVSWYQQVLGQGPQFIFQYYEKEERGRGNFPDRFSARQFPNYSSELNVNALLLGDSALYLCASSLGQAEKLFFGSGTQLSVL.

The chain combines TRBV5-1 with TRBJ1-1, with 9 bases aligning to TRBD1. Germline loops: CDR1 SGHRS, CDR2 YFSETQ. The CDR3 has 15 residues. Trimming removed 3 bases from V and 5 bases from J; junction bases left unmatched: 8. CDR3 sequence (DNA): TGCGCCAGCAGCTCCTGGGGGGGACAGGGAACTGAAGCTTTCTTT. This codes for CASSSWGGQGTEAFF.

This chain uses TRBV3-1 with TRBJ2-1; D is uncertain. Germline-derived CDR1 and CDR2 are LGHDT and YNNKEL (reference sequence). This CDR3 comprises 16 residues. Trimming stripped 1 base from V and 2 bases from J, with 12 bases between. In DNA, the CDR3 is TGTGCCAGCAGCCAAGTGGCTAGAGGTACCTACAATGAGCAGTTCTTC. Its translation: CASSQVARGTYNEQFF.

This clonotype was seen many times. This sequence joins TRBV12-3 or TRBV12-4 and TRBJ1-1, with TRBD1 identical over 7 bases. The CDR3 runs 13 residues. Trimming at V came to 6 bases and at J to 4 bases, leaving 5 bases not matched to a gene. CDR3 nucleotides: TGTGCCAGCAGCCTGACAGGGTTCACTGAAGCTTTCTTT. As protein: CASSLTGFTEAFF.

There are many counts of this clonotype. The chain recombines TRBV7-9 with TRBJ2-1; D unclear. Trimming cost V 5 bases and J 9 bases, with 14 bases left between them. The length of the CDR3 is 13 residues. Germline loops: CDR1 SEHNR, CDR2 FQNEAQ (reference sequence). The CDR3 spells CASSPVGISEQFF. CDR3 DNA: TGTGCCAGCAGCCCCGTGGGGATTAGTGAGCAGTTCTTC. Filled out from reference TRBV7-9 and TRBJ2-1, the complete variable domain reads DTGVSQNPRHKITKRGQNVTFRCDPISEHNRLYWYRQTLGQGPEFLTYFQNEAQLEKSRLLSDRFSAERPKGSFSTLEIQRTEQGDSAMYLCASSPVGISEQFFGPGTRLTVL.

This clonotype was counted many times. One end of the junction does not line up with germline, which may come from a read error. The chain has TRBV7-2 and TRBJ2-1; 11 bases are a match to TRBD2. CDR3 length: 14 residues. The germline CDR1 and CDR2 sequences are SGHTA and FQGNSA. The CDR3 DNA is TGTGCCAGCAGCGTAGCGGGGGGGCCTGGTGAGCAGTTCTTC. Amino acid sequence: CASSVAGGPGEQFF.

The J gene is TRBJ2-3, the V gene TRBV7-2, with TRBD2 matching 10 bases. V shed 2 bases, J shed 11 bases, and the junction held 13 bases outside the gene matches. The V gene's germline CDR1 is SGHTA and CDR2 FQGNSA. This CDR3 is 16 amino acids long. The CDR3 protein is CASSLSGGVEMVGQYF. For the CDR3, the DNA is TGTGCCAGCAGCTTAAGCGGGGGGGTGGAAATGGTTGGGCAGTATTTT.

The sample holds many counts of this clonotype. V gene TRBV6-4 combines with J gene TRBJ1-1, with TRBD1 as a possible D gene (5 bases). Germline assignment: CDR1 MRHNA and CDR2 SNTAGT. CDR3 length: 14 residues. Between the trimmed V and J ends, which lost 2 bases and 9 bases, there was a span of 16 bases. The CDR3 sequence is CASSDQPTANKAFF. CDR3 DNA sequence: TGTGCCAGCAGTGACCAACCGACAGCAAATAAAGCTTTCTTT.

This clonotype was found many times. The gene calls are TRBV6-5 and TRBJ2-1; no definite D call. The V end was cut by 3 bases, the J end by 8 bases, with 5 bases between. Germline-derived CDR1 and CDR2 are MNHEY and SVGAGI. There are 11 residues in the CDR3. The CDR3 loop reads CASSYVDEQFF. For the CDR3, the DNA is TGTGCCAGCAGTTATGTCGATGAGCAGTTCTTC.

This chain links TRBV7-2 with TRBJ2-1, with D possibly TRBD2 on 6 matching bases. This CDR3 region has 15 residues. V lost 5 bases and J lost 5, with 16 bases in between. The germline V gene has CDR1 SGHTA and CDR2 FQGNSA. CDR3 DNA: TGTGCCAGCAGCGCCGGCCCTAGCGTCCACAATGAGCAGTTCTTC. Translation: CASSAGPSVHNEQFF.

This sequence joins TRBV5-5 and TRBJ2-1; the match to TRBD2 covers 8 bases. CDR1 and CDR2 (germline): SGHKS, YYEKEE (reference sequence). The length of the CDR3 is 16 residues. Unmatched junction bases numbered 9, after V lost 6 bases and J lost 1 base. This chain's CDR3 is CASTPGSGGSYNEQFF. CDR3 DNA: TGTGCCAGCACCCCTGGGAGCGGGGGTTCCTACAATGAGCAGTTCTTC. Drawing the rest from reference TRBV5-5 and TRBJ2-1, the complete variable domain is DAGVTQSPTHLIKTRGQQVTLRCSPISGHKSVSWYQQVLGQGPQFIFQYYEKEERGRGNFPDRFSARQFPNYSSELNVNALLLGDSALYLCASTPGSGGSYNEQFFGPGTRLTVL.

This clonotype was detected ten times or more. V is TRBV9 and J is TRBJ2-1; the D is unclear. The CDR3 sequence is 15 residues long. Germline assignment: CDR1 SGDLS and CDR2 YYNGEE. Trimming took off 2 bases at V and 6 bases at J, with 15 bases between the two ends. The CDR3 is CASSVSSEPTNEQFF. The CDR3 nucleotides are TGTGCCAGCAGCGTGAGCAGCGAACCCACCAATGAGCAGTTCTTC.

This clonotype was recorded many times. The chain combines TRBV9 with TRBJ1-5; D not certain. V was pared by 2 bases and J by 4 bases, with 7 bases between. Germline V gene data show CDR1 as SGDLS and CDR2 as YYNGEE. The CDR3 loop spans 13 amino acids. The CDR3 bases are TGTGCCAGCAGCGTTCGGTGGAATCAGCCCCAGCATTTT. Translation: CASSVRWNQPQHF.

This clonotype was seen ten or more times. The chain links TRBV20-1 to TRBJ2-1; 8 bases are a match to TRBD2. With 1 base clipped from V and 10 bases from J, the junction kept 12 bases outside the gene matches. Germline CDR1 is DFQATT and CDR2 is SNEGSKA (reference sequence). This CDR3 has 15 residues. In nucleotides, the CDR3 is TGCAGTGCTAGAGTTTCGGGACTAGACTCGGGGGAGCAGTTCTTC. Translation gives CSARVSGLDSGEQFF.

This clonotype showed up many times. Here the CDR3 DNA reads TGTGCCACTCGACAGGGGGCCGACATTCAGTACTTC. Translated, it gives CATRQGADIQYF. The rearrangement joins TRBV15 to TRBJ2-4; 10 bases match TRBD1. Germline CDR1 is LNHNV and CDR2 is YYDKDF (reference sequence). The length of the CDR3 is 12 residues. V lost 9 bases, J lost 8 bases, and 4 bases stayed unmatched.

This clonotype was found many times. The rearrangement uses TRBV5-1 and TRBJ1-1; unclear D gene. The CDR3 consists of 13 residues. CDR1 SGHRS and CDR2 YFSETQ come from the germline V gene. Trimming pared 2 bases from V and 5 bases from J, leaving 10 bases between. CDR3 nucleotide sequence: TGCGCCAGCAGCTTTAAGGCGGAGACTGAAGCTTTCTTT. Its translation is CASSFKAETEAFF. The full variable domain, completed using reference TRBV5-1 and TRBJ1-1, is KAGVTQTPRYLIKTRGQQVTLSCSPISGHRSVSWYQQTPGQGLQFLFEYFSETQRNKGNFPGRFSGRQFSNSRSEMNVSTLELGDSALYLCASSFKAETEAFFGQGTRLTVV.

This clonotype has a count of ten or more. The chain uses TRBV7-7 and TRBJ2-7; D possibly corresponds to TRBD2 (5 bases). The CDR3 covers 13 residues. Germline lookup yields CDR1 SSHAT and CDR2 FNYEAQ (reference sequence). The ends were cut back, 1 base at V and 4 bases at J, with 8 bases in the middle. The chain's CDR3 is CASSLGTGYEQYV. The CDR3 nucleotides are TGTGCCAGCAGCTTAGGAACGGGGTACGAGCAGTACGTC.

Many counts were recorded for this clonotype. The gene calls are TRBV12-3 or TRBV12-4 and TRBJ2-5; tentative D call: TRBD1 (6 bases). The length of the CDR3 is 14 residues. Trimming removed 7 bases from V and 1 base from J, with 13 bases in between. The CDR3 loop is CASTHRAIQETQYF. CDR3 bases: TGTGCCAGCACCCACAGGGCCATCCAAGAGACCCAGTACTTC.

V gene TRBV5-1 combines with J gene TRBJ2-1, with D possibly matching TRBD2 (5 bases). CDR1 SGHRS and CDR2 YFSETQ come from the germline V gene. Trimming pared 3 bases from V and 6 bases from J, leaving 16 bases between. This CDR3 spans 15 amino acids. CDR3 protein: CASSSPGIDGNEQFF. The CDR3 DNA sequence: TGCGCCAGCAGCTCGCCGGGGATTGATGGCAATGAGCAGTTCTTC.

This clonotype was observed at least ten times. The chain has TRBV4-1 and TRBJ1-5; no firm D call. The CDR3 extends over 14 amino acids. The germline V and J ends were trimmed by 1 base and 6 bases, with 10 bases remaining between them. Germline CDR1 reads MGHRA; CDR2 reads YSYEKL. CDR3 sequence: CASSQGVMGQPQHF. CDR3 nucleotides: TGCGCCAGCAGCCAAGGGGTCATGGGTCAGCCCCAGCATTTT.

Ten or more counts support this clonotype. This chain connects TRBV5-1 to TRBJ2-2; 8 bases are a match to TRBD2. The V gene's germline CDR1 is SGHRS and CDR2 YFSETQ. The CDR3 runs to 14 residues. Trimming at V came to 0 bases and at J to 7 bases, leaving 2 bases not matched to a gene. DNA for the CDR3: TGCGCCAGCAGCTTGGAACTAGCGGACGGGGAGCTGTTTTTT. Translated: CASSLELADGELFF.

This clonotype was seen repeatedly, ten times or more. The chain employs TRBV4-1 and TRBJ2-6; 11 positions agree with TRBD2. Germline CDR1 MGHRA, CDR2 YSYEKL. With 0 bases clipped from V and 1 base from J, the junction kept 8 bases outside the gene matches. The CDR3 spans 20 residues. CDR3 amino acids: CASSQEIGLAGGSGANVLTF. The DNA of the CDR3 is TGCGCCAGCAGCCAAGAGATAGGGCTAGCGGGAGGTTCTGGGGCCAACGTCCTGACTTTC.

This clonotype appeared many times. The genes are TRBV2 and TRBJ2-4; D possibly matches TRBD1 or TRBD2 (6 bases each). From germline, CDR1 is SNHLY and CDR2 FYNNEI. The CDR3 runs to 11 residues. V was cut by 11 bases and J by 9 bases, with 14 bases left in between. Here the CDR3 DNA reads TGTGCCGGTCGACAGGAGGGCATTCAGTACTTC. This gives the protein CAGRQEGIQYF. The whole variable domain, remainder taken from reference TRBV2 and TRBJ2-4, is EPEVTQTPSHQVTQMGQEVILRCVPISNHLYFYWYRQILGQKVEFLVSFYNNEISEKSEIFDDQFSVERPDGSNFTLKIRSTKLEDSAMYFCAGRQEGIQYFGAGTRLSVL.

V gene TRBV3-1 combines with J gene TRBJ1-5; TRBD1 agrees at 7 bases. The junction had 8 bases not matched to a gene; V was cut back by 3 bases and J by 15 bases. The CDR3 runs 12 residues. Germline V gives CDR1 LGHDT, CDR2 YNNKEL (reference sequence). The CDR3 loop reads CASSHRTGQLHF. In DNA form, the CDR3 reads TGTGCCAGCAGCCACCGGACAGGTCAATTGCATTTT.

The sample holds many counts of this clonotype. CDR3 region: CATKSPTDGEETQYF. Here the CDR3 DNA reads TGTGCCACCAAAAGTCCGACCGACGGGGAAGAGACCCAGTACTTC. The rearrangement links TRBV10-3 to TRBJ2-5, with D tentatively TRBD2 (5 bases). CDR3 length: 15 residues. V lost 10 bases and J 3 bases, leaving 21 bases between the germline ends. Germline CDR1 ENHRY, CDR2 SYGVKD.

This clonotype was picked up many times. This chain's CDR3 is CASRKGIGNEKLFF. The CDR3 DNA reads TGCGCCAGCAGGAAGGGGATAGGTAATGAAAAACTGTTTTTT. The rearrangement uses TRBV4-1 and TRBJ1-4; D might be TRBD1 (5 bases). CDR1 and CDR2 from the germline V gene are MGHRA and YSYEKL. The V gene lost 6 bases and the J gene lost 4 bases, with 12 bases spanning the gap. The CDR3 totals 14 residues.

V is TRBV5-1 and J is TRBJ2-3; D is ambiguous. Per germline, CDR1 SGHRS and CDR2 YFSETQ. Trimming stripped 4 bases from V and 2 bases from J, with 20 bases between. CDR3 length: 17 residues. The CDR3 DNA follows: TGCGCCAGCAGCCTTCGACTCGCCCAGCGTTACACAGATACGCAGTATTTT. Protein sequence: CASSLRLAQRYTDTQYF.

At least ten counts were recorded for this clonotype. V and J are TRBV11-1 and TRBJ2-1; 9 nucleotides align to TRBD1. There are 16 residues in the CDR3. From germline, CDR1 is SGHAT and CDR2 FQDESV (reference sequence). The V segment lost 5 bases and the J segment 7 bases; nucleotides outside the gene matches: 12. The CDR3 coding sequence is TGTGCCAGCAGCCCAGGAGGTTGGACAGGGGTGAATGAGCAGTTCTTC. It is translated as CASSPGGWTGVNEQFF.

Ten or more counts support this clonotype. The chain combines TRBV20-1 with TRBJ2-3; D ambiguous. Germline loops: CDR1 DFQATT, CDR2 SNEGSKA (reference sequence). The CDR3 contains 14 residues. V lost 0 bases and J 2 bases, leaving 9 bases between the germline ends. CDR3 in amino acids: CSAREPENTDTQYF. The CDR3 coding sequence is TGCAGTGCTAGAGAGCCGGAGAACACAGATACGCAGTATTTT.

There are many counts of this clonotype. Compared with germline, one end of the junction differs, possibly owing to a read error. The V gene is TRBV20-1, the J gene TRBJ1-1; a weak D match, TRBD1 (5 bases). Germline CDR1 DFQATT, CDR2 SNEGSKA (reference sequence). The CDR3 length is 12 residues. This CDR3 reads CSAKTPDTEAFF. CDR3 coding DNA: TGCAGTGCTAAAACTCCGGACACCGAAGCTTTCTTT.